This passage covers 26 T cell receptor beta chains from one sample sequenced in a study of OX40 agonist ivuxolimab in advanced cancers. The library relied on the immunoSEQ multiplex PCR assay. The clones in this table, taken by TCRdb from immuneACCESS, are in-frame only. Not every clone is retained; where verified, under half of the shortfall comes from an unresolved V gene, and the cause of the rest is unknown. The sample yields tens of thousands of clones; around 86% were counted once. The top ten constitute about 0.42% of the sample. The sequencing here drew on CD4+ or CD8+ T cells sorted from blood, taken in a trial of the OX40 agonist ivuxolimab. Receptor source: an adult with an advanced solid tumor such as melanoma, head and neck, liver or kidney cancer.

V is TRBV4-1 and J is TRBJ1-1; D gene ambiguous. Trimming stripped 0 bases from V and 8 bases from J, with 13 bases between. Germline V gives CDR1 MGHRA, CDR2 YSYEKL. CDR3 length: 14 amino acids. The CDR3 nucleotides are TGCGCCAGCAGCCAAGATCAGCGGGGTTCGGAAGCTTTCTTT. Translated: CASSQDQRGSEAFF.

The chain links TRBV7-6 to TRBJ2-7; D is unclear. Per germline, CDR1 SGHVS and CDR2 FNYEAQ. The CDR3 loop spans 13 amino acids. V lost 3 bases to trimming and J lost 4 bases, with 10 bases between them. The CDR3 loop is CASSFGVGYEQYF. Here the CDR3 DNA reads TGTGCCAGCAGCTTTGGGGTAGGATACGAGCAGTACTTC.

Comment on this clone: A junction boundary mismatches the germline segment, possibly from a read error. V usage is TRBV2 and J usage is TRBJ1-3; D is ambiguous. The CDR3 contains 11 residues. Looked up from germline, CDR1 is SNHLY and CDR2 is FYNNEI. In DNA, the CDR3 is TGTGCCAGCAATATCGGAAACATCATATATTTT. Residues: CASNIGNIIYF.

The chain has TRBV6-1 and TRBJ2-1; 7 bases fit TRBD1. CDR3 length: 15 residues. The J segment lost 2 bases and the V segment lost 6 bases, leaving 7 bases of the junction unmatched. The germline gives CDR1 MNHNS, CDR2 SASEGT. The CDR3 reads CASSKDRAPYNEQFF. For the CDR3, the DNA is TGTGCCAGCAGCAAAGACAGGGCACCCTACAATGAGCAGTTCTTC.

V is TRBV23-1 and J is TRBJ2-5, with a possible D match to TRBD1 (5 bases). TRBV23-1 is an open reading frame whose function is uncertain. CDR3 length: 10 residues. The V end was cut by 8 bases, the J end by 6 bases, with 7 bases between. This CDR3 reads CASGAKTQYF. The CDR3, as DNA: TGCGCCAGCGGGGCTAAGACCCAGTACTTC.

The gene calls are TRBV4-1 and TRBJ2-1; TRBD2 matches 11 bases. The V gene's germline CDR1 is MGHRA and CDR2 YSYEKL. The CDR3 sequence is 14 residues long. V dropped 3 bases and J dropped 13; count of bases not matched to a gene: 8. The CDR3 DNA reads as TGCGCCAGCAGCCACCCCGGTAGCGGGGGGGCCCAGTTCTTC. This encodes CASSHPGSGGAQFF.

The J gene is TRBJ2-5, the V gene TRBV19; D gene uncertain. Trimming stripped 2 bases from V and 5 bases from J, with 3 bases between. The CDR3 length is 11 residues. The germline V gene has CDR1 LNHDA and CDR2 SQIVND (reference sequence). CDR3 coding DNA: TGTGCCAGTAGTATAAGGGAGACCCAGTACTTC. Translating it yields CASSIRETQYF.

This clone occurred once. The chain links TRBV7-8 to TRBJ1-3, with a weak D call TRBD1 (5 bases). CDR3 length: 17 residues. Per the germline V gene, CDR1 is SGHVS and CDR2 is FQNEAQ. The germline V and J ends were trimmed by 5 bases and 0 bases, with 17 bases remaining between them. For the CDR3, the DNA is TGTGCCAGCAGCCCCGGTTCGGGGACTTACTCTGGAAACACCATATATTTT. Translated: CASSPGSGTYSGNTIYF. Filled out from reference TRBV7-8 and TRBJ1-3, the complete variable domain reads GAGVSQSPRYKVAKRGQDVALRCDPISGHVSLFWYQQALGQGPEFLTYFQNEAQLDKSGLPSDRFFAERPEGSVSTLKIQRTQQEDSAVYLCASSPGSGTYSGNTIYFGEGSWLTVV.

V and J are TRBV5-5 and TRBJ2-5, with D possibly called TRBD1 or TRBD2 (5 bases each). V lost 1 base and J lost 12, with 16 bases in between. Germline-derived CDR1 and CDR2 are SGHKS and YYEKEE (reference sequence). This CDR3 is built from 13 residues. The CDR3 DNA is TGTGCCAGCAGCTTGTTCTCTGACAGTAGCGAGTACTTC. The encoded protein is CASSLFSDSSEYF.

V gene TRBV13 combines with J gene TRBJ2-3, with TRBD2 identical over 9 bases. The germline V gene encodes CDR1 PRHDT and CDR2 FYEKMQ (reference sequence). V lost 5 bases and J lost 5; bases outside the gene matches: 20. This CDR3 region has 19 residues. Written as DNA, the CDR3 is TGTGCCAGCAGCCAGAGTGGTACTAGCGGGCGTGGCCGCCTAGATACGCAGTATTTT. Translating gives CASSQSGTSGRGRLDTQYF.

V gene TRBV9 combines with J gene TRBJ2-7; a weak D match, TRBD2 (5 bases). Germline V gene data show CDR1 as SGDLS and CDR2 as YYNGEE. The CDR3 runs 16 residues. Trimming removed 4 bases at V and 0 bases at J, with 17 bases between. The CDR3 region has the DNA TGTGCCAGCAGCTACCCTGGCGGGCAATACTCCTACGAGCAGTACTTC. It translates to CASSYPGGQYSYEQYF.

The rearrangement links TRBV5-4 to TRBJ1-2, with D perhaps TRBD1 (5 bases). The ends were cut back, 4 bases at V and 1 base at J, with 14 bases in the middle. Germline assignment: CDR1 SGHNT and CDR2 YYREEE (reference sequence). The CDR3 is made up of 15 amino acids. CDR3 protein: CASSGGRTLNYGYTF. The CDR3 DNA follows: TGTGCCAGCAGCGGAGGAAGGACACTTAACTATGGCTACACCTTC.

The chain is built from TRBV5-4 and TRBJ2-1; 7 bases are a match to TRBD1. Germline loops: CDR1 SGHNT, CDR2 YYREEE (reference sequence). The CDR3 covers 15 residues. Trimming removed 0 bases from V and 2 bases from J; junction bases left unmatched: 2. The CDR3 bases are TGTGCCAGCAGCTTGGAGGGGGCCCCCTACAATGAGCAGTTCTTC. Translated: CASSLEGAPYNEQFF.

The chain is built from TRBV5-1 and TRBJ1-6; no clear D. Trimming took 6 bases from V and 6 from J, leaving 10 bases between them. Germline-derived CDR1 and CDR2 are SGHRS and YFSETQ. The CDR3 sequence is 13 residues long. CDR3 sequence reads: CASTPGRNSPLHF. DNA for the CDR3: TGCGCCAGCACCCCGGGCCGTAATTCACCCCTCCACTTT.

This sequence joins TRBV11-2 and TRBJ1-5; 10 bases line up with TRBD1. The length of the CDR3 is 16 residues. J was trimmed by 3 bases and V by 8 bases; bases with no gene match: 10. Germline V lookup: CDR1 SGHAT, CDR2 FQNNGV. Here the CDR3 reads CASRAGTGVSNQPQHF. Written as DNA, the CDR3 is TGTGCCAGCCGTGCCGGGACAGGGGTTTCCAATCAGCCCCAGCATTTT.

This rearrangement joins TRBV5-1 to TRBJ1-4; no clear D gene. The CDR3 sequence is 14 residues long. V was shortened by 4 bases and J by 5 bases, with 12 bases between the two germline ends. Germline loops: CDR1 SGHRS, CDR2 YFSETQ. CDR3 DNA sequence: TGCGCCAGCAGCCCCCGGACGGACAATGAAAAACTGTTTTTT. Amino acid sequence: CASSPRTDNEKLFF.

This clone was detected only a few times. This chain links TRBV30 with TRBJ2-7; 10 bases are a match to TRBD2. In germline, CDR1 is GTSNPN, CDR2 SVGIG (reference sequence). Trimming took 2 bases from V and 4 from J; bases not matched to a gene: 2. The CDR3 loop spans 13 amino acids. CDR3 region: CAWSLTSGYEQYF. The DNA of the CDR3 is TGTGCCTGGAGTCTGACTAGCGGGTACGAGCAGTACTTC. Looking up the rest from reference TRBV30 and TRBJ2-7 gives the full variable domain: SQTIHQWPATLVQPVGSPLSLECTVEGTSNPNLYWYRQAAGRGLQLLFYSVGIGQISSEVPQNLSASRPQDRQFILSSKKLLLSDSGFYLCAWSLTSGYEQYFGPGTRLTVT.

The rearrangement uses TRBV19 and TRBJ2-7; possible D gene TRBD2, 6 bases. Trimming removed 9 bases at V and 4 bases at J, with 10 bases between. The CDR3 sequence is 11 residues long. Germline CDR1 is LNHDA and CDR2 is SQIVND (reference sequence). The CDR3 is CASTRGYEQYF. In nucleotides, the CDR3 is TGTGCCAGCACGCGGGGTTACGAGCAGTACTTC.

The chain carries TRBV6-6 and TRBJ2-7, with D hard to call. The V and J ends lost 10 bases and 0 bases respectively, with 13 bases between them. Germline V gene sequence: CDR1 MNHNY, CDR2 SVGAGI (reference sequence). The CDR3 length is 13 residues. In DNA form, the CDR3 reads TGTGCCACCAGGTCTGGGGACTCCTACGAGCAGTACTTC. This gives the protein CATRSGDSYEQYF.

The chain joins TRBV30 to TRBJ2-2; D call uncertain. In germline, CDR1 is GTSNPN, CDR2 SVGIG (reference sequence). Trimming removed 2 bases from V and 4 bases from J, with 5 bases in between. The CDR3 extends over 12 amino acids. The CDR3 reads CAWSSGTGELFF. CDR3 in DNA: TGTGCCTGGAGTTCCGGCACCGGGGAGCTGTTTTTT.

The CDR3 DNA reads as TGTGCCAGCAGGCGACTCGGGGGCGGGAACACCGGGGAGCTGTTTTTT. Amino acids: CASRRLGGGNTGELFF. The chain is built from TRBV7-9 and TRBJ2-2; the D gene could be TRBD1 or TRBD2 (6 bases each). Trimming removed 6 bases from V and 1 base from J, with 15 bases in between. This CDR3 is 16 amino acids long. Germline lookup yields CDR1 SEHNR and CDR2 FQNEAQ (reference sequence).

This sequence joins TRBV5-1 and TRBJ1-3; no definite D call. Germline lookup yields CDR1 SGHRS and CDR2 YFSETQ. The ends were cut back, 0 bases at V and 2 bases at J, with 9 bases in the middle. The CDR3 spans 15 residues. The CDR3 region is CASSLDTGTGNTIYF. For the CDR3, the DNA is TGCGCCAGCAGCTTGGATACGGGCACTGGAAACACCATATATTTT. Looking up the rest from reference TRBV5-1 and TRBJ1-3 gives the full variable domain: KAGVTQTPRYLIKTRGQQVTLSCSPISGHRSVSWYQQTPGQGLQFLFEYFSETQRNKGNFPGRFSGRQFSNSRSEMNVSTLELGDSALYLCASSLDTGTGNTIYFGEGSWLTVV.

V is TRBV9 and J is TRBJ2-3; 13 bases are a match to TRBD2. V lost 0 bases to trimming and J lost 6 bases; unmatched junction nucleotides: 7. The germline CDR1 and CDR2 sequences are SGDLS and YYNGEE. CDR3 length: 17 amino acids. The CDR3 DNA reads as TGTGCCAGCAGCGTAGTACTAGCGGGGGGGCCACGGGATACGCAGTATTTT. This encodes CASSVVLAGGPRDTQYF.

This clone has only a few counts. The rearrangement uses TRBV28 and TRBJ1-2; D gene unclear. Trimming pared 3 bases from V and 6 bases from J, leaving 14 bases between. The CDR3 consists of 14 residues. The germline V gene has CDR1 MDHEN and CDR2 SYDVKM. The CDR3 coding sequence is TGTGCCAGCAGTTTGTTTGGGCAACCTAATGGCTACACCTTC. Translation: CASSLFGQPNGYTF.

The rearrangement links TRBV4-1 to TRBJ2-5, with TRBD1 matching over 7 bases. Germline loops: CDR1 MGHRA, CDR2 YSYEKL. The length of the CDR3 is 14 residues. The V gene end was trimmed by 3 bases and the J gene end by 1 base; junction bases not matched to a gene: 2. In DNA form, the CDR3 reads TGCGCCAGCAGCCACACAGGGGTCCAAGAGACCCAGTACTTC. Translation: CASSHTGVQETQYF.

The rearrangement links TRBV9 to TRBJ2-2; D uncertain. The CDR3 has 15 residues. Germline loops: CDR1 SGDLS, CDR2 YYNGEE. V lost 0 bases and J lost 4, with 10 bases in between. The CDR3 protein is CASSVAGIPTGELFF. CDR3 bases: TGTGCCAGCAGCGTAGCTGGCATACCCACCGGGGAGCTGTTTTTT.